The entry that follows covers one T cell receptor beta chain sequence. The RNA input was roughly 0.45 to 1 ug, and it was reverse transcribed with random hexamers. MiXCR was run by TCRdb on the immunoSEQ multiplex PCR reads, yielding one entry per CDR3 protein. This table holds approximately 74,000 distinct CDR3 sequences, more than 85% found once. This specimen comes from a study of CD8 T cells in Susac syndrome. V lost 5 bases, J lost 1 base, and 14 bases lay in between. The CDR3 totals 15 residues. The TCR sequence derives from a human donor with Susac syndrome. Material: CD4+ T cells from PBMCs. This chain uses TRBV12-3 or TRBV12-4 with TRBJ1-1; D is undetermined. CDR3 nucleotide sequence: TGTGCCAGCAGTCCCGAGAGGGTGGGGAACACTGAAGCTTTCTTT. The encoded protein is CASSPERVGNTEAFF.